The 25 T cell receptor beta chains given below trace back to one sample, sequenced in a study of cytomegalovirus exposure and HLA in healthy donors. Primers included in the PCR were 60 Vbeta and 13 Jbeta primers. Produced via immunoSEQ multiplex PCR; TCRdb's table is partial and in-frame only. Of under 130,000 clones detected, 75% to 85% appear once; the ten largest clones hold approximately 2.2%. Sequencing was performed on PBMCs. The source is a man aged 25 to 40 in good health and CMV-seronegative.

This clone came up a few times. At one end, the junction sequence differs from germline, possibly due to a read error. In the same sample, other DNA sequences code for this CDR3. The rearrangement joins TRBV30 to TRBJ1-5; 7 nucleotides agree with TRBD1. This CDR3 is 13 amino acids long. Germline assignment: CDR1 GTSNPN and CDR2 SVGIG (reference sequence). The CDR3 coding sequence is TGTGCCTGGAGTGGAGGGGGCAACCAGCCCCAGCATTTT. As protein: CAWSGGGNQPQHF. The complete variable domain, with remaining parts taken from reference TRBV30 and TRBJ1-5, reads SQTIHQWPATLVQPVGSPLSLECTVEGTSNPNLYWYRQAAGRGLQLLFYSVGIGQISSEVPQNLSASRPQDRQFILSSKKLLLSDSGFYLCAWSGGGNQPQHFGDGTRLSIL.

J is TRBJ2-5 and V is TRBV7-2, with 12 bases lining up with TRBD2. V gave up 5 bases and J gave up 6 bases; unmatched junction bases: 7. The CDR3 consists of 15 residues. CDR1 is SGHTA and CDR2 is FQGNSA in the germline V gene. The CDR3 region has the DNA TGTGCCAGCAGCGCCCTAGCGGGGGGGTTGAAGACCCAGTACTTC. Its protein product is CASSALAGGLKTQYF.

J is TRBJ1-1 and V is TRBV5-1; D gene unclear. The CDR3 has 14 amino acids. Trimming removed 0 bases at V and 3 bases at J, with 9 bases between. In germline, CDR1 is SGHRS, CDR2 YFSETQ. The CDR3 sequence: CASSLGESDTEAFF. The CDR3 nucleotides are TGCGCCAGCAGCTTGGGGGAGAGTGACACTGAAGCTTTCTTT.

This clone came up a few times. The J gene is TRBJ2-6, the V gene TRBV4-2; possible D gene TRBD1, 5 bases. V gave up 0 bases and J gave up 1 base, with 7 bases separating them. The CDR3 contains 16 residues. Germline CDR1 is LGHNA and CDR2 is YNFKEQ. The DNA for the CDR3 is TGTGCCAGCAGCCAAGAAAGGGGTTCTGGGGCCAACGTCCTGACTTTC. Its protein product is CASSQERGSGANVLTF.

The chain has TRBV11-2 and TRBJ1-2, with D perhaps matching TRBD1 (6 bases). The V gene lost 5 bases and the J gene lost 6 bases, with 22 bases spanning the gap. Germline CDR1 SGHAT, CDR2 FQNNGV. The CDR3 spans 16 residues. CDR3 region: CASSRWSGGGGDGYTF. The CDR3 DNA sequence: TGTGCCAGCAGCCGGTGGTCGGGGGGCGGAGGGGATGGCTACACCTTC.

The chain recombines TRBV7-9 with TRBJ2-1; D perhaps matches TRBD2 (5 bases). CDR1 is SEHNR and CDR2 is FQNEAQ in the germline V gene (reference sequence). V lost 5 bases to trimming and J lost 5 bases, with 10 bases between them. The CDR3 runs to 13 residues. CDR3 in amino acids: CASSVGKDNEQFF. The CDR3, as DNA: TGTGCCAGCAGCGTCGGGAAGGACAATGAGCAGTTCTTC.

This clone is a singleton in its sample. The genes are TRBV4-3 and TRBJ1-3; D gene uncertain. Germline V gene sequence: CDR1 LGHNA, CDR2 YSLEER. The V and J ends lost 1 base and 1 base respectively, with 8 bases between them. The CDR3 extends over 15 amino acids. CDR3 residues: CASSQGRTSGNTIYF. The DNA for the CDR3 is TGCGCCAGCAGCCAAGGAAGGACTTCTGGAAACACCATATATTTT.

This clone came up a few times. The chain recombines TRBV6-5 with TRBJ1-1; perhaps TRBD1 as D (6 bases). The CDR3 sequence is 13 residues long. In germline, CDR1 is MNHEY, CDR2 SVGAGI. The V end was cut by 0 bases, the J end by 8 bases, with 10 bases between. Written as DNA, the CDR3 is TGTGCCAGCAGTTACTCGAGGGGGTTCGAAGCTTTCTTT. This codes for CASSYSRGFEAFF.

J is TRBJ2-1 and V is TRBV7-8, with TRBD2 identical over 7 bases. J was trimmed by 7 bases and V by 1 base; bases with no gene match: 10. The CDR3 runs to 16 residues. The germline gives CDR1 SGHVS, CDR2 FQNEAQ. In DNA, the CDR3 is TGTGCCAGCAGCTTAGAAGTTACGCGGGAGAGGAATGAGCAGTTCTTC. Its translation: CASSLEVTRERNEQFF.

The rearrangement joins TRBV19 to TRBJ2-3, with TRBD2 identical over 9 bases. Germline V gene lookup returns CDR1 LNHDA and CDR2 SQIVND (reference sequence). The V segment lost 6 bases and the J segment 4 bases; nucleotides outside the gene matches: 5. There are 14 residues in the CDR3. CDR3 DNA: TGTGCCAGTAGCTCTAGCGGGATGGCAGATACGCAGTATTTT. This sequence encodes CASSSSGMADTQYF.

This chain links TRBV7-2 with TRBJ2-5; 8 bases fit TRBD1. V was clipped by 5 bases and J by 5 bases; unmatched bases: 7. Germline V gene lookup returns CDR1 SGHTA and CDR2 FQGNSA. The CDR3 length is 14 residues. The chain's CDR3 is CASSQDQGAETQYF. Written as DNA, the CDR3 is TGTGCCAGCAGCCAGGATCAGGGGGCTGAGACCCAGTACTTC.

The V and J genes are TRBV15 and TRBJ1-5, with a possible D match to TRBD1 (5 bases). Between the trimmed V and J ends, which lost 1 base and 4 bases, there was a span of 8 bases. The CDR3 loop spans 14 amino acids. Germline V gene lookup returns CDR1 LNHNV and CDR2 YYDKDF (reference sequence). The CDR3 reads CATSRGGANQPQHF. The CDR3 DNA is TGTGCCACCAGCAGAGGGGGCGCAAATCAGCCCCAGCATTTT. The entire variable domain, with the rest obtained from reference TRBV15 and TRBJ1-5, is as follows: DAMVIQNPRYQVTQFGKPVTLSCSQTLNHNVMYWYQQKSSQAPKLLFHYYDKDFNNEADTPDNFQSRRPNTSFCFLDIRSPGLGDTAMYLCATSRGGANQPQHFGDGTRLSIL.

This chain links TRBV6-5 with TRBJ2-1, with 8 bases identical to TRBD1. Trimming removed 6 bases from V and 8 bases from J; junction bases left unmatched: 9. Germline loops: CDR1 MNHEY, CDR2 SVGAGI. The CDR3 is 14 amino acids. The CDR3 nucleotides read TGTGCCAGCAGGCACGGACAGGGCGCGGATGAGCAGTTCTTC. It codes for CASRHGQGADEQFF.

The V gene is TRBV2, the J gene TRBJ1-4; TRBD1 is a possible D gene (6 bases). There are 15 residues in the CDR3. Between the trimmed V and J ends, which lost 4 bases and 6 bases, there was a span of 15 bases. Looked up from germline, CDR1 is SNHLY and CDR2 is FYNNEI. The CDR3 DNA is TGTGCCAGCAGTGCCAGTACAGGGTCGGATGAAAAACTGTTTTTT. Protein sequence: CASSASTGSDEKLFF.

CDR3 DNA: TGTGCCAGCTTTGACGGGGGGGGCCCCTACGAGCAGTACTTC. Its translation: CASFDGGGPYEQYF. This chain links TRBV6-6 with TRBJ2-7, with 8 bases lining up with TRBD2. The V segment lost 8 bases and the J segment 2 bases; nucleotides outside the gene matches: 8. The CDR3 has 14 amino acids. Germline V lookup: CDR1 MNHNY, CDR2 SVGAGI (reference sequence).

Only a few counts were recorded for this clone. The J gene is TRBJ2-7, the V gene TRBV6-5, with a weak D call TRBD2 (5 bases). Germline lookup yields CDR1 MNHEY and CDR2 SVGAGI. This CDR3 spans 15 amino acids. Trimming removed 6 bases from V and 1 base from J, with 16 bases in between. The CDR3 DNA sequence: TGTGCCAGCAGCTCGGACTTTGGGGTTTCCTACGAGCAGTACTTC. It encodes CASSSDFGVSYEQYF.

This clone was seen a handful of times. V gene TRBV30 combines with J gene TRBJ1-1; D is unclear. The germline V gene encodes CDR1 GTSNPN and CDR2 SVGIG (reference sequence). The CDR3 has 13 residues. Trimming removed 0 bases from V and 8 bases from J, with 13 bases in between. The CDR3 nucleotides read TGTGCCTGGAGTGTGGATCTGGGCTTGGAAGCTTTCTTT. Translating it yields CAWSVDLGLEAFF.

The genes are TRBV19 and TRBJ1-2, with 9 nucleotides matching TRBD1. The junction had 7 bases not matched to a gene; V was cut back by 7 bases and J by 4 bases. The germline V gene encodes CDR1 LNHDA and CDR2 SQIVND (reference sequence). The CDR3 consists of 14 residues. CDR3 coding DNA: TGTGCCAGTACCTCGACAGGGGGAGGCTATGGCTACACCTTC. This translates into CASTSTGGGYGYTF.

V usage is TRBV5-1 and J usage is TRBJ2-3; 11 nucleotides align to TRBD2. The germline CDR1 and CDR2 sequences are SGHRS and YFSETQ. This CDR3 is 14 amino acids long. Losses at the gene ends were 4 bases for V and 4 bases for J; bases not matched to a gene: 2. CDR3: CASSAGLAADTQYF. The CDR3 DNA follows: TGCGCCAGCAGCGCGGGACTAGCGGCAGATACGCAGTATTTT.

The gene calls are TRBV18 and TRBJ2-5; a weak D match, TRBD2 (6 bases). Germline V gives CDR1 KGHSH, CDR2 LQKENI. The CDR3 loop spans 16 amino acids. The V and J ends lost 5 bases and 5 bases respectively, with 21 bases between them. CDR3 amino acids: CASSSNRQGGVETQYF. The CDR3 nucleotides read TGTGCCAGCTCATCGAACCGGCAGGGAGGAGTGGAGACCCAGTACTTC.

This sequence joins TRBV7-3 and TRBJ2-2, with 14 bases matching TRBD2. Germline-derived CDR1 and CDR2 are SGHTA and FQGTGA. The CDR3 sequence is 15 residues long. Trimming at V came to 5 bases and at J to 6 bases, leaving 2 bases not matched to a gene. The CDR3 region is CASSQTSGRAGELFF. The CDR3 nucleotides are TGTGCCAGCAGCCAGACTAGCGGGAGGGCCGGGGAGCTGTTTTTT.

As concerns this clone: Sequence at one end of the junction differs from germline and may be a read error. V and J are TRBV7-9 and TRBJ1-6, with 9 bases that match TRBD1. Germline V gene sequence: CDR1 SEHNR, CDR2 FQNEAQ (reference sequence). The CDR3 sequence is 15 residues long. The CDR3 sequence is CSSSLGLTGGPPLHF. CDR3 sequence (DNA): TGTTCCAGCAGCTTAGGGTTGACAGGGGGACCACCCCTCCACTTT.

The rearrangement uses TRBV6-1 and TRBJ1-1; 8 bases are shared with TRBD1. Trimming cost V 4 bases and J 0 bases; bases outside gene matches: 4. This CDR3 has 15 amino acids. Per germline, CDR1 MNHNS and CDR2 SASEGT. CDR3: CASSGGQEMNTEAFF. In nucleotides, the CDR3 is TGTGCCAGCAGTGGGGGACAGGAGATGAACACTGAAGCTTTCTTT.

This chain joins TRBV2 and TRBJ1-3; D remains unclear. Trimming took off 4 bases at V and 0 bases at J, with 10 bases between the two ends. CDR3 length equals 15 residues. The germline CDR1 and CDR2 sequences are SNHLY and FYNNEI. The CDR3 here is CASSGPGSSGNTIYF. As DNA, the CDR3 is TGTGCCAGCAGTGGACCGGGGAGCTCTGGAAACACCATATATTTT.

The chain combines TRBV4-1 with TRBJ2-7; 7 bases fit TRBD1. CDR1 and CDR2 from the germline V gene are MGHRA and YSYEKL. V was clipped by 1 base and J by 5 bases; unmatched bases: 8. The CDR3 runs 15 residues. CDR3 residues: CASSQGGGAWNEQYF. In DNA form, the CDR3 reads TGCGCCAGCAGCCAAGGAGGGGGCGCGTGGAACGAGCAGTACTTC.